Following are 13 T cell receptor beta chains from one sample sequenced in a study of T cells in Graves' hyperthyroidism and ophthalmopathy. Amplification targeted TCR beta CDR3 regions from RNA transcripts. An initial round of RT-PCR targeting the TCR CDR3 relied on the HTBI primer set. Using its own MiXCR run on the multiplex PCR reads, TCRdb lists one record per CDR3 protein. The data show hundreds of thousands of distinct CDR3 sequences, roughly 15% seen once. The source material was blood. These receptors came from a woman in her thirties with Graves' hyperthyroidism.

Points on this clonotype: This could be a read error, since a much larger clone is one nucleotide away. The chain is built from TRBV28 and TRBJ2-7; D is unresolved. Per germline, CDR1 MDHEN and CDR2 SYDVKM. The CDR3 has 13 amino acids. The CDR3 loop is CASSLTPVYKQYF. CDR3 in DNA: TGTGCCAGCAGTTTAACCCCAGTCTACAAGCAGTACTTC.

The J gene is TRBJ1-5, the V gene TRBV28; 8 bases align to TRBD1. The CDR3 sequence is 15 residues long. The germline gives CDR1 MDHEN, CDR2 SYDVKM. The V segment lost 5 bases and the J segment 8 bases; nucleotides outside the gene matches: 11. The CDR3 protein is CASSVLTGAREPQHF. The CDR3 bases are TGTGCCAGCAGTGTTTTGACAGGGGCGAGGGAGCCCCAGCATTTT. The whole variable domain, filled in from reference TRBV28 and TRBJ1-5, reads DVKVTQSSRYLVKRTGEKVFLECVQDMDHENMFWYRQDPGLGLRLIYFSYDVKMKEKGDIPEGYSVSREKKERFSLILESASTNQTSMYLCASSVLTGAREPQHFGDGTRLSIL.

Many counts were recorded for this clonotype. J is TRBJ2-1 and V is TRBV3-1, with D perhaps given as TRBD1 or TRBD2 (6 bases each). The V gene lost 1 base and the J gene lost 4 bases, with 11 bases spanning the gap. Germline V gene sequence: CDR1 LGHDT, CDR2 YNNKEL (reference sequence). The CDR3 totals 15 residues. CDR3 coding DNA: TGTGCCAGCAGCCAAGGACTAGGGGGGTACAATGAGCAGTTCTTC. This translates into CASSQGLGGYNEQFF.

This clonotype was recorded a few times. The chain uses TRBV18 and TRBJ1-4; possible D gene TRBD1, 5 bases. The CDR3 extends over 16 amino acids. Germline-derived CDR1 and CDR2 are KGHSH and LQKENI. V lost 1 base to trimming and J lost 4 bases, with 13 bases between them. CDR3 coding DNA: TGTGCCAGCTCACCACTCGGAGCGAGGGGTAATGAAAAACTGTTTTTT. Translation gives CASSPLGARGNEKLFF. Complete variable domain (other parts from reference TRBV18 and TRBJ1-4): NAGVMQNPRHLVRRRGQEARLRCSPMKGHSHVYWYRQLPEEGLKFMVYLQKENIIDESGMPKERFSAEFPKEGPSILRIQQVVRGDSAAYFCASSPLGARGNEKLFFGSGTQLSVL.

A few counts support this clonotype. V usage is TRBV7-9 and J usage is TRBJ2-7; 10 bases map to TRBD1. Looked up from germline, CDR1 is SEHNR and CDR2 is FQNEAQ (reference sequence). The V and J ends lost 2 bases and 5 bases, in that order; junction bases with no gene match: 9. The CDR3 has 16 residues. In DNA, the CDR3 is TGTGCCAGCAGCTTATATCCGGGACAGGGGTTGAACGAGCAGTACTTC. Protein sequence: CASSLYPGQGLNEQYF. The variable domain in full, with the rest retrieved from reference TRBV7-9 and TRBJ2-7, is DTGVSQNPRHKITKRGQNVTFRCDPISEHNRLYWYRQTLGQGPEFLTYFQNEAQLEKSRLLSDRFSAERPKGSFSTLEIQRTEQGDSAMYLCASSLYPGQGLNEQYFGPGTRLTVT.

This chain uses TRBV6-6 with TRBJ1-1, with D uncertain. Germline loops: CDR1 MNHNY, CDR2 SVGAGI (reference sequence). V was pared by 0 bases and J by 0 bases, with 8 bases between. The CDR3 consists of 15 residues. CDR3 bases: TGTGCCAGCAGTTACTCCTCGGGTCTGAACACTGAAGCTTTCTTT. Translated: CASSYSSGLNTEAFF.

The rearrangement joins TRBV3-1 to TRBJ2-7, with 7 nucleotides matching TRBD2. The CDR3 has 14 amino acids. Unmatched junction bases numbered 7, after V lost 7 bases and J lost 1 base. The V gene's germline CDR1 is LGHDT and CDR2 YNNKEL (reference sequence). This CDR3 reads CASTISGNSYEQYF. The CDR3 DNA reads as TGTGCCAGCACAATCAGCGGGAATTCCTACGAGCAGTACTTC.

This clonotype came up many times. The rearrangement uses TRBV11-2 and TRBJ1-1, with a possible D match to TRBD1 (6 bases). V lost 6 bases and J 10 bases, leaving 15 bases between the germline ends. The CDR3 has 12 residues. From germline, CDR1 is SGHAT and CDR2 FQNNGV. For the CDR3, the DNA is TGTGCCAGCAGTCTCTCAGGGGAGAGAGCTTTCTTT. Protein sequence: CASSLSGERAFF. Full variable domain (remainder filled in from reference TRBV11-2 and TRBJ1-1): EAGVAQSPRYKIIEKRQSVAFWCNPISGHATLYWYQQILGQGPKLLIQFQNNGVVDDSQLPKDRFSAERLKGVDSTLKIQPAKLEDSAVYLCASSLSGERAFFGQGTRLTVV.

The CDR3 DNA reads TGTGCCAGCAGCGTAGGAAATTGGGGGGAAGAGACCCAGTACTTC. Encoded protein: CASSVGNWGEETQYF. The chain recombines TRBV9 with TRBJ2-5, with D perhaps matching TRBD2 (6 bases). The length of the CDR3 is 15 residues. V lost 0 bases and J 3 bases, leaving 12 bases between the germline ends. Germline V lookup: CDR1 SGDLS, CDR2 YYNGEE.

The table lists this clonotype with many counts. This chain links TRBV11-2 with TRBJ2-1; 11 positions agree with TRBD1. This CDR3 is built from 17 residues. Trimming removed 2 bases from V and 6 bases from J; junction bases left unmatched: 9. From germline, CDR1 is SGHAT and CDR2 FQNNGV. The DNA for the CDR3 is TGTGCCAGCAGCTTAATTGGTGGACAGGGGGCGCCCAATGAGCAGTTCTTC. Translation: CASSLIGGQGAPNEQFF.

Many counts were recorded for this clonotype. The CDR3, as DNA: TGTGCCACCAGTACTGACACTGATTATAGCAATCAGCCCCAGCATTTT. It is translated as CATSTDTDYSNQPQHF. The V and J genes are TRBV24-1 and TRBJ1-5; D call uncertain. This CDR3 spans 16 amino acids. Germline V gene data show CDR1 as KGHDR and CDR2 as SFDVKD. V was shortened by 6 bases and J by 0 bases, with 14 bases between the two germline ends.

The CDR3 region has the DNA TGCGCCAGCAGGGACTCCGGCCAAGAGACCCAGTACTTC. The encoded protein is CASRDSGQETQYF. The chain carries TRBV10-2 and TRBJ2-5; D perhaps matches TRBD2 (5 bases). CDR3 length: 13 residues. V gave up 6 bases and J gave up 1 base, with 9 bases separating them. Germline CDR1 and CDR2: WSHSY and SAAADI.

As DNA, the CDR3 is TGTGCCAGCAGCGATGGGGGACTAGCTCAGGTGGATGAGCAGTTCTTC. It is translated as CASSDGGLAQVDEQFF. The chain links TRBV9 to TRBJ2-1, with TRBD2 identical over 9 bases. The CDR3 is made up of 16 amino acids. Unmatched junction bases numbered 12, after V lost 3 bases and J lost 8 bases. CDR1 SGDLS and CDR2 YYNGEE come from the germline V gene.